This is a list of T cell receptor beta chains from one sample in a study of T cells in Graves' hyperthyroidism and ophthalmopathy. TCRdb reanalysed the multiplex PCR reads using MiXCR and keeps one entry per CDR3 protein. Here the sample spans more than 300,000 distinct CDR3 sequences, less than 20% being singletons. Sequencing input: blood. These receptors were collected from a man younger than 35 with Graves' ophthalmopathy. The CDR3 runs from the conserved cysteine through the conserved F or W. The D gene is left open where the match is weak. Where a row states a size, it is once, few, many or the class of an expanded clone; other rows omit it.

clone_size,j_call,v_call,d_call,cdr3_aa,cdr3_nt
many,TRBJ2-7,TRBV20-1,-,CSANRVLGEYEQYF,TGCAGTGCTAACAGGGTGCTCGGGGAGTACGAGCAGTACTTC
many,TRBJ2-7,TRBV4-1,TRBD1,CARDSKCPSSYEQYF,TGCGCCCGGGACAGTAAATGCCCTAGCTCCTACGAGCAGTACTTC
-,TRBJ2-7,TRBV6-2/TRBV6-3,-,CASSYSQGQGPPDQYF,TGTGCCAGCAGTTACAGCCAGGGGCAGGGACCCCCTGATCAGTACTTC
-,TRBJ2-1,TRBV9,TRBD1,CASSVYTGGNEQFF,TGTGCCAGCAGCGTTTATACAGGGGGCAATGAGCAGTTCTTC
-,TRBJ2-7,TRBV6-1,-,CASTTGFEQYF,TGTGCCAGCACCACCGGGTTCGAGCAGTACTTC
few,TRBJ2-7,TRBV7-9,TRBD1,CASSIQGPQKEQYF,TGTGCCAGCAGCATACAGGGGCCTCAGAAAGAGCAGTACTTC
many,TRBJ1-1,TRBV2,-,CASSESGGGGRSEAFF,TGTGCCAGCAGTGAATCTGGGGGGGGCGGACGTTCTGAAGCTTTCTTT
many,TRBJ2-1,TRBV11-3,-,CASSLAGTNYNEQFF,TGTGCCAGCAGCTTAGCCGGGACCAATTACAATGAGCAGTTCTTC
many,TRBJ1-1,TRBV5-1,-,CASSYSTGSAEAFF,TGCGCCAGCAGCTACTCGACAGGAAGCGCTGAAGCTTTCTTT
many,TRBJ2-1,TRBV7-9,TRBD1,CASSTTGDAEQFF,TGTGCCAGCAGCACAACAGGGGATGCTGAGCAGTTCTTC
-,TRBJ1-5,TRBV12-3/TRBV12-4,-,CASSPSVGNQPQHF,TGTGCCAGCAGCCCCTCAGTTGGGAATCAGCCCCAGCATTTT
-,TRBJ1-1,TRBV12-3/TRBV12-4,-,CASTLDIVNTEAFF,TGTGCCAGCACCCTCGACATAGTGAACACTGAAGCTTTCTTT
many,TRBJ2-7,TRBV11-2,TRBD1,CASSWGQASSYEQYF,TGTGCCAGCAGCTGGGGACAGGCTAGCTCCTACGAGCAGTACTTC
-,TRBJ1-1,TRBV12-5,-,CANHEAFF,TGTGCTAACCATGAAGCTTTCTTT
many,TRBJ2-3,TRBV20-1,-,CSAWDQTRYSTDTQYF,TGCAGTGCTTGGGACCAGACCCGGTATAGCACAGATACGCAGTATTTT
-,TRBJ2-1,TRBV3-1,-,CASSQDLPAKQFF,TGTGCCAGCAGCCAAGATCTGCCCGCCAAGCAGTTCTTC
few,TRBJ1-2,TRBV5-5,TRBD1,CASSVDRAINYGYTF,TGTGCCAGCAGTGTCGACAGGGCTATAAACTATGGCTACACCTTC
many,TRBJ2-7,TRBV9,TRBD2,CASSASSGTSSEQYF,TGTGCCAGCAGCGCGTCCTCTGGGACTAGCAGCGAGCAGTACTTC
many,TRBJ2-7,TRBV28,-,CASSLLLGSYEQYF,TGTGCCAGCAGTTTATTGTTAGGCTCCTACGAGCAGTACTTC
few,TRBJ1-5,TRBV15,-,CATNGGGSLTPQHF,TGTGCCACCAACGGAGGGGGGAGTCTCACGCCCCAGCATTTT
many,TRBJ1-2,TRBV3-1,-,CASSQGRDGGPYGYTF,TGTGCCAGCAGCCAAGGGAGGGATGGAGGACCCTATGGCTACACCTTC
many,TRBJ2-5,TRBV11-2,TRBD2,CASSSPAGGRETQYF,TGTGCCAGCAGCTCCCCAGCGGGGGGACGGGAGACCCAGTACTTC
many,TRBJ2-1,TRBV24-1,-,CATSDLFQDDEQFF,TGTGCCACCAGTGATTTGTTCCAGGACGATGAGCAGTTCTTC
many,TRBJ2-7,TRBV7-9,TRBD1,CASSPGQGISYEQYF,TGTGCCAGCAGCCCTGGACAGGGGATCTCCTACGAGCAGTACTTC
many,TRBJ2-5,TRBV3-1,TRBD2,CASSQGPSGGISGETQYF,TGTGCCAGCAGCCAAGGTCCCAGCGGGGGGATCTCAGGAGAGACCCAGTACTTC
-,TRBJ2-1,TRBV24-1,-,CATSDLSGDYNEQFF,TGTGCCACCAGTGATTTGTCAGGGGACTACAATGAGCAGTTCTTC
-,TRBJ2-7,TRBV7-9,-,CASTTGHPTYEQYF,TGTGCCAGCACCACGGGACACCCCACCTACGAGCAGTACTTC
-,TRBJ1-2,TRBV6-5,TRBD1,CASSYSDRENLGYTF,TGTGCCAGCAGTTACTCGGACAGGGAGAATTTAGGCTACACCTTC
-,TRBJ2-2,TRBV5-8,-,CASSLQGTNTGELFF,TGTGCCAGCAGCTTGCAGGGGACGAACACCGGGGAGCTGTTTTTT
many,TRBJ1-1,TRBV5-1,-,CASSLQADLSTEAFF,TGCGCCAGCAGCTTACAGGCGGATCTGAGCACTGAAGCTTTCTTT
-,TRBJ1-3,TRBV10-3,TRBD1,CAIKDGQGAGNTIYF,TGTGCCATCAAAGACGGACAGGGGGCTGGAAACACCATATATTTT
many,TRBJ1-1,TRBV15,-,CATSRESGMNTEAFF,TGTGCCACCAGCAGAGAATCGGGCATGAACACTGAAGCTTTCTTT
-,TRBJ1-3,TRBV7-9,-,CASSSVAGSSGNTIYF,TGTGCCAGCAGCTCCGTGGCAGGTTCCTCTGGAAACACCATATATTTT
many,TRBJ2-3,TRBV6-6,TRBD2,CASSYGRGGTDTQYF,TGTGCCAGCAGTTACGGGCGGGGGGGCACAGATACGCAGTATTTT
-,TRBJ2-1,TRBV20-1,-,CSAYPLAANNEQFF,TGCAGTGCTTACCCTCTCGCGGCCAACAATGAGCAGTTCTTC
few,TRBJ2-3,TRBV18,-,CASSPTPGPDTQYF,TGTGCCAGCTCACCAACTCCCGGGCCCGATACGCAGTATTTT
-,TRBJ2-7,TRBV19,-,CASSRTDLTYEQYF,TGTGCCAGTAGTAGGACTGATCTTACCTACGAGCAGTACTTC
-,TRBJ1-5,TRBV28,-,CASSFYSPGRSNQPQHF,TGTGCCAGCAGTTTTTACTCCCCAGGACGGAGCAATCAGCCCCAGCATTTT
few,TRBJ2-6,TRBV2,-,CAISEPTGRIGSGANVLTF,TGTGCCATCAGTGAGCCAACAGGGCGGATCGGATCTGGGGCCAACGTCCTGACTTTC
many,TRBJ1-6,TRBV20-1,-,CSAPEEFSYNSPLHF,TGCAGTGCCCCGGAGGAGTTCTCCTATAATTCACCCCTCCACTTT
-,TRBJ1-1,TRBV10-1,TRBD1,CASRDHRGEAFF,TGCGCCAGCCGAGATCACAGGGGTGAAGCTTTCTTT
few,TRBJ2-5,TRBV6-1,-,CASREQGGQETQYF,TGTGCCAGCAGAGAACAGGGGGGGCAAGAGACCCAGTACTTC
few,TRBJ2-1,TRBV20-1,-,CSARVSGLYNEQFF,TGCAGTGCTAGGGTTAGCGGATTATACAATGAGCAGTTCTTC
-,TRBJ2-3,TRBV19,TRBD1,CASSTRQGSTDTQYF,TGTGCCAGTAGTACCCGACAGGGAAGCACAGATACGCAGTATTTT
few,TRBJ1-3,TRBV5-1,TRBD1,CASSSQGQAGNTIYF,TGCGCCAGCAGCTCACAGGGGCAGGCTGGAAACACCATATATTTT
once,TRBJ2-7,TRBV6-5,-,CASSYSRTEQYF,TGTGCCAGCAGTTACTCTCGGACCGAGCAGTACTTC
few,TRBJ2-2,TRBV12-3/TRBV12-4,-,CASIPPGTTGELFF,TGTGCCAGCATCCCACCGGGGACCACCGGGGAGCTGTTTTTT
few,TRBJ1-1,TRBV7-9,-,CACEGFDTEAFF,TGTGCCTGCGAGGGTTTTGACACTGAAGCTTTCTTT
many,TRBJ2-2,TRBV28,-,CASSLRGVNTGELFF,TGTGCCAGCAGTTTAAGGGGGGTCAACACCGGGGAGCTGTTTTTT